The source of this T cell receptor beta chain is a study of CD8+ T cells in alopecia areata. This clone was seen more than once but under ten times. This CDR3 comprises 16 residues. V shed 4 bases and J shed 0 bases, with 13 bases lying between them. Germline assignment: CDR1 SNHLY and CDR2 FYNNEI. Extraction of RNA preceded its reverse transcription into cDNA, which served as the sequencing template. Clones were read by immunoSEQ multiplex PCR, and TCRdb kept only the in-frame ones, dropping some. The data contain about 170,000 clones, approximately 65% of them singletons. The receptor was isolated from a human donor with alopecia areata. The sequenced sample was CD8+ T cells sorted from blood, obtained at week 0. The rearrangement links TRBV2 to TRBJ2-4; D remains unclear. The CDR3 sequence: CASSAPQLSAKNIQYF. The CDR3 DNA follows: TGTGCCAGCAGTGCCCCCCAGTTGTCAGCCAAAAACATTCAGTACTTC. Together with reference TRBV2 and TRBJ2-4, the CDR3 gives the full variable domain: EPEVTQTPSHQVTQMGQEVILRCVPISNHLYFYWYRQILGQKVEFLVSFYNNEISEKSEIFDDQFSVERPDGSNFTLKIRSTKLEDSAMYFCASSAPQLSAKNIQYFGAGTRLSVL.